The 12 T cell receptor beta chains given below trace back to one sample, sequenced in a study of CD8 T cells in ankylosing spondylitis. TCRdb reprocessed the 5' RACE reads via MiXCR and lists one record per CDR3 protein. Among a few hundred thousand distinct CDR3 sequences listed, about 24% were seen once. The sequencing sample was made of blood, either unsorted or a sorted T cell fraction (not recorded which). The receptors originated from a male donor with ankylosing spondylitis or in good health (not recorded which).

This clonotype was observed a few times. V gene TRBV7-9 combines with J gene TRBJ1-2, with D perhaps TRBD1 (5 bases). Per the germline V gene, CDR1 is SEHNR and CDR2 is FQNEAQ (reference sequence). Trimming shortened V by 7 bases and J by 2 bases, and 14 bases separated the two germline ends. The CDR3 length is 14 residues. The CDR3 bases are TGTGCCAGCAAAACAGGCGCAGGGAACTATGGCTACACCTTC. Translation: CASKTGAGNYGYTF. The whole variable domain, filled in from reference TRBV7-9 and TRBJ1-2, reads DTGVSQNPRHKITKRGQNVTFRCDPISEHNRLYWYRQTLGQGPEFLTYFQNEAQLEKSRLLSDRFSAERPKGSFSTLEIQRTEQGDSAMYLCASKTGAGNYGYTFGSGTRLTVV.

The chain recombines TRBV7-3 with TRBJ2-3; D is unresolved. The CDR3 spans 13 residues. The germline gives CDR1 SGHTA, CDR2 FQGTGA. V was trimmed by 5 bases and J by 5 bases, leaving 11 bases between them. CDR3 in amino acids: CASSPGPGDTQYF. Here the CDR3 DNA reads TGTGCCAGCAGCCCTGGGCCGGGAGATACGCAGTATTTT.

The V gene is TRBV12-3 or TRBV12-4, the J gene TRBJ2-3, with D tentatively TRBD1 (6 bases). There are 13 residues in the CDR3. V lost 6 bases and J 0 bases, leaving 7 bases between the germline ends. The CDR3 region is CASRDSSTDTQYF. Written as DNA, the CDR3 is TGTGCCAGCAGGGACAGCAGCACAGATACGCAGTATTTT.

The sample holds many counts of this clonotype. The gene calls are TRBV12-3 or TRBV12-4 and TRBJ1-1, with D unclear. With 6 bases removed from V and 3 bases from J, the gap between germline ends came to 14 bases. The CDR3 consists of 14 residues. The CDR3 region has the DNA TGTGCCAGCAGACGTGATATGCGGGACACTGAAGCTTTCTTT. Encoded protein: CASRRDMRDTEAFF.

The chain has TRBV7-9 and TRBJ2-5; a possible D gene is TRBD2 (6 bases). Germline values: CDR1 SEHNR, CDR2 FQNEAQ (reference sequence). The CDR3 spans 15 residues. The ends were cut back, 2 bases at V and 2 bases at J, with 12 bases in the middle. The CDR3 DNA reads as TGTGCCAGCAGCTTAATTGGGGGGTTTCAAGAGACCCAGTACTTC. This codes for CASSLIGGFQETQYF.

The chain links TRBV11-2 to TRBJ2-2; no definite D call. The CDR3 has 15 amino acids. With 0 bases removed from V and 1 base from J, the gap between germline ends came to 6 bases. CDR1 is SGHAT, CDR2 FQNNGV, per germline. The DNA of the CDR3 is TGTGCCAGCAGCTTAGACAGGTGGAACACCGGGGAGCTGTTTTTT. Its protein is CASSLDRWNTGELFF.

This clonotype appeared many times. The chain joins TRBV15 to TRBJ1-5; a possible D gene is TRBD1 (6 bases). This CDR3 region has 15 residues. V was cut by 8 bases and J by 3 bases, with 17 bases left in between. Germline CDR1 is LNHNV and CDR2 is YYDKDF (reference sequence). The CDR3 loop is CATSEGGWYNQPQHF. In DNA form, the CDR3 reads TGTGCCACCTCTGAGGGGGGCTGGTACAATCAGCCCCAGCATTTT.

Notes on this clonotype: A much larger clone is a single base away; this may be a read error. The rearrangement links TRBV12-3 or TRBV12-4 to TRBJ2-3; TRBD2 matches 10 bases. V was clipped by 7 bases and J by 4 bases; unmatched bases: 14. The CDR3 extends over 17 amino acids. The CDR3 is CASNFLAPGLAADTQYF. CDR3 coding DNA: TGTGCCAGCAATTTTCTGGCTCCAGGACTAGCGGCAGATACGCAGTATTTT.

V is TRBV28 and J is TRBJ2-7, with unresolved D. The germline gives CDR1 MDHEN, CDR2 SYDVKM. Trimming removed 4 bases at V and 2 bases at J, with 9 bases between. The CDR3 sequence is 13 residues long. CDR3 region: CASSSHPTYEQYF. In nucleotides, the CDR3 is TGTGCCAGCAGTTCTCACCCGACCTACGAGCAGTACTTC.

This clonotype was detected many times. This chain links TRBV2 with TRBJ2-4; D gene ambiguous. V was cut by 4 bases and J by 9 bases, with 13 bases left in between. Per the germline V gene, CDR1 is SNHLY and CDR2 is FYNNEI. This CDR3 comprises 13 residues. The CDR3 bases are TGTGCCAGCAGTGTCGATCTTTCGGCCATTCAGTACTTC. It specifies CASSVDLSAIQYF.

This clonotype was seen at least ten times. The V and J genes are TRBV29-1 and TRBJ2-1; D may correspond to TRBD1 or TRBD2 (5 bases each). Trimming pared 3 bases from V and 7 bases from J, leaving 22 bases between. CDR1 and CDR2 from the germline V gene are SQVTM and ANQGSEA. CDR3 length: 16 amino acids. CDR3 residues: CSVDPSGTRGRNEQFF. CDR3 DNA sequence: TGCAGCGTTGATCCCTCCGGGACCAGAGGTAGAAATGAGCAGTTCTTC.

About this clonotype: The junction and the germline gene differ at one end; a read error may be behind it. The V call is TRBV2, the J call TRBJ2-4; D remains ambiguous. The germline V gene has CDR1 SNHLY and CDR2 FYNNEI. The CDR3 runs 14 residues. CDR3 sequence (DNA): TGTGCCAGCAGTGATCGCACAGCCCAAAACATTCAGTACTTC. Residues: CASSDRTAQNIQYF.